The clone carrying this T cell receptor beta chain was seen ten or more times. Its antigen is currently unknown. The germline and genes are mouse ones. The CDR3 end is not reached by the read, which stops 4 residues before it; the germline J gene fills it in. This record belongs to a study of CD8+ T cells in alopecia areata. For the study at large: Skin grafts from roughly 6-13-month-old C3H/HeJ donors with spontaneous alopecia were placed on roughly 6-11-week-old female C3H/HeJ mice.

Study results and limitations: Normal-skin resident alphabeta T cells also appear among scalp sample sequences.

This CDR3 has 15 residues. Germline V gene sequence: CDR1 MNHDT, CDR2 YYDKIL. Separation of pooled cutaneous lymph node cells was by sorting with CD4, CD8alpha, NKG2D, NKG2ACE and other markers. Once RNA had been extracted, it was reverse transcribed into cDNA to act as the sequencing template. The method was immunoSEQ multiplex PCR; TCRdb's version includes in-frame clones alone and lacks a portion of them. The sample presents about 270,000 clones, none singletons. The chain employs TRBV17 and TRBJ2-5, with 8 bases lining up with TRBD2. The TCR originated in a C3H/HeJ mouse with alopecia areata. MHC haplotype of the mouse line: H2-k. Input material: CD4+ T cells sorted from a lymph node. CDR3 protein: CASRAMGGARDTQYF. Incomplete CDR3 DNA: TGTGCTAGCAGGGCGATGGGGGGGGCGCGGGAC.